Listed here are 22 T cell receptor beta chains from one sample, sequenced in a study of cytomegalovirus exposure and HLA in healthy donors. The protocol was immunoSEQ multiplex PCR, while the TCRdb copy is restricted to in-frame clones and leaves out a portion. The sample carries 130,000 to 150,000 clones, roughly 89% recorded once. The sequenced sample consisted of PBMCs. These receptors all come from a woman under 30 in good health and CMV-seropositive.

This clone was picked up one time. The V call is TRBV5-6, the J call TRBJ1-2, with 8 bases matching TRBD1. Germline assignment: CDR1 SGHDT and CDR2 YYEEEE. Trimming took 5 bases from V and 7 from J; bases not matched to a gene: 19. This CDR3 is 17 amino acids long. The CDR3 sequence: CASRLWASVQGVSGYTF. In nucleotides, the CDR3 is TGTGCCAGCAGGTTGTGGGCTTCTGTACAGGGGGTATCTGGCTACACCTTC.

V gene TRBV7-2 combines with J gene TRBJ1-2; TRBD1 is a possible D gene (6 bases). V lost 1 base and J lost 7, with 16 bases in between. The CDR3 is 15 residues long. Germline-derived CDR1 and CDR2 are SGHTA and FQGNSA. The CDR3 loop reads CASSLVGQTYSGYTF. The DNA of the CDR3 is TGTGCCAGCAGCTTAGTAGGACAGACCTACTCTGGCTACACCTTC. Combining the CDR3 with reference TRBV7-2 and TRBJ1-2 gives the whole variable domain GAGVSQSPSNKVTEKGKDVELRCDPISGHTALYWYRQSLGQGLEFLIYFQGNSAPDKSGLPSDRFSAERTGGSVSTLTIQRTQQEDSAVYLCASSLVGQTYSGYTFGSGTRLTVV.

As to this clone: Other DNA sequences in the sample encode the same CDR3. CDR3 in amino acids: CASSLTGYDEKLFF. The CDR3 nucleotides are TGTGCCAGCAGTCTGACAGGGTATGATGAAAAACTGTTTTTT. The chain carries TRBV5-6 and TRBJ1-4, with TRBD1 identical over 7 bases. The length of the CDR3 is 14 residues. J gave up 6 bases and V 5 bases, and 7 bases lay outside the gene matches. CDR1 is SGHDT, CDR2 YYEEEE, per germline.

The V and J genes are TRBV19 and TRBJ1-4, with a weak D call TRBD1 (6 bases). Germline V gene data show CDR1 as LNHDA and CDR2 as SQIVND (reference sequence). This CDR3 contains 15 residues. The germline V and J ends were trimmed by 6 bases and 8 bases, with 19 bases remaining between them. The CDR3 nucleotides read TGTGCCAGTAGCCTAGTCGACAGGTTGGGGGAAAAACTGTTTTTT. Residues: CASSLVDRLGEKLFF. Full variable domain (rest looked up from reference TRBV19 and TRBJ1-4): DGGITQSPKYLFRKEGQNVTLSCEQNLNHDAMYWYRQDPGQGLRLIYYSQIVNDFQKGDIAEGYSVSREKKESFPLTVTSAQKNPTAFYLCASSLVDRLGEKLFFGSGTQLSVL.

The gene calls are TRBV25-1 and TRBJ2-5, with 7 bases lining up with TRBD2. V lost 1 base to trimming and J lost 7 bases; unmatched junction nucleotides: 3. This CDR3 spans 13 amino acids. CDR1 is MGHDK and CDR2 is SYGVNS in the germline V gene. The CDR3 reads CASSEWASGTQYF. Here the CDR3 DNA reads TGTGCCAGCAGTGAATGGGCTAGCGGGACCCAGTACTTC.

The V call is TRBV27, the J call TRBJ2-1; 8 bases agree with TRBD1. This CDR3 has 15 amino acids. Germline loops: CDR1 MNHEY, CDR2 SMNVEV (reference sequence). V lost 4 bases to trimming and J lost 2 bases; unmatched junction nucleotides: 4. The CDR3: CASSSGQGPYNEQFF. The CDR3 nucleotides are TGTGCCAGCAGTTCCGGACAGGGACCCTACAATGAGCAGTTCTTC.

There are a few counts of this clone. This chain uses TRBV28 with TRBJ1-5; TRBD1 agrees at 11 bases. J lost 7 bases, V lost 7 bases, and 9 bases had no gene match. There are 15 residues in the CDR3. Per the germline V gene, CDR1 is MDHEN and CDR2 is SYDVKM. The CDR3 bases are TGTGCCAGCAAGGAAGGGACAGGGGGTGGCCAGCCCCAGCATTTT. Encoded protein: CASKEGTGGGQPQHF.

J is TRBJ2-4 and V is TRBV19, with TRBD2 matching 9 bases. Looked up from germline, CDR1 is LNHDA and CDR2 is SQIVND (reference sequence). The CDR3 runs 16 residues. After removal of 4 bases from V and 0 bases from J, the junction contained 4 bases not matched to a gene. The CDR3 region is CASSSGGDLAKNIQYF. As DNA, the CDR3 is TGTGCCAGTAGTAGCGGGGGGGACCTAGCCAAAAACATTCAGTACTTC.

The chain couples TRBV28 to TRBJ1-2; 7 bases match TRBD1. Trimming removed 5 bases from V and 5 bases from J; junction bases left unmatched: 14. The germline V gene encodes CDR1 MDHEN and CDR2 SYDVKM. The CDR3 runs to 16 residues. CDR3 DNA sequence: TGTGCCAGCAGTCTACTCACGACAGGGAGAGGATATGGCTACACCTTC. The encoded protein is CASSLLTTGRGYGYTF.

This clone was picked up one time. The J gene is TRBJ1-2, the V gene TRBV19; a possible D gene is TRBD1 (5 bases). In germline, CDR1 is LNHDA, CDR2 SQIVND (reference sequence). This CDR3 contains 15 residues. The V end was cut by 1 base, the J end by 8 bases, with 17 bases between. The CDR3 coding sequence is TGTGCCAGTAGTATAGTGGGGCCCTCGGTCTGGGGCTACACCTTC. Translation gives CASSIVGPSVWGYTF.

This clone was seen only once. The CDR3 coding sequence is TGTGCCAGCAGCGCCGAGAGGGGGCTAAAAACCGGGGAGCTGTTTTTT. Translating it yields CASSAERGLKTGELFF. This chain connects TRBV9 to TRBJ2-2; 7 bases map to TRBD1. V was clipped by 3 bases and J by 5 bases; unmatched bases: 10. CDR3 length: 16 amino acids. Germline lookup yields CDR1 SGDLS and CDR2 YYNGEE.

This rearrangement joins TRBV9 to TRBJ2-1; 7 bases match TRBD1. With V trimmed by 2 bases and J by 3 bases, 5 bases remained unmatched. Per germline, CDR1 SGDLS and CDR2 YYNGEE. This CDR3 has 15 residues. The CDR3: CASSVGAGGYNEQFF. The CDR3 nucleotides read TGTGCCAGCAGCGTTGGGGCAGGGGGCTACAATGAGCAGTTCTTC.

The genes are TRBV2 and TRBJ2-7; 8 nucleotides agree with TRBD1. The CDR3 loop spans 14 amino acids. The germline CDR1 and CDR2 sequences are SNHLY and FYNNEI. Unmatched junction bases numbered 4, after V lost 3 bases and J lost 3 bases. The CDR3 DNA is TGTGCCAGCAGTGATGCAGGGGGCAACTACGAGCAGTACTTC. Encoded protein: CASSDAGGNYEQYF. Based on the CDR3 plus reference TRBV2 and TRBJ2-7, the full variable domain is EPEVTQTPSHQVTQMGQEVILRCVPISNHLYFYWYRQILGQKVEFLVSFYNNEISEKSEIFDDQFSVERPDGSNFTLKIRSTKLEDSAMYFCASSDAGGNYEQYFGPGTRLTVT.

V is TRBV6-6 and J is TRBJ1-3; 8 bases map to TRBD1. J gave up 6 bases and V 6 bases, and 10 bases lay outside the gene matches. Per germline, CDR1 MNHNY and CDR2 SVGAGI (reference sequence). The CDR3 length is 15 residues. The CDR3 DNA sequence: TGTGCCAGCAGGCCCTTTAGGACAGGGAAAAACACCATATATTTT. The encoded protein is CASRPFRTGKNTIYF.

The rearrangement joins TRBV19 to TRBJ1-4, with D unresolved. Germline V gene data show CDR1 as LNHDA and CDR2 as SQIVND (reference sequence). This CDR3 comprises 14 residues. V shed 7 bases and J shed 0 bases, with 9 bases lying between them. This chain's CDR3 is CASTHGSTNEKLFF. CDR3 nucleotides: TGTGCCAGTACCCACGGTTCAACTAATGAAAAACTGTTTTTT.

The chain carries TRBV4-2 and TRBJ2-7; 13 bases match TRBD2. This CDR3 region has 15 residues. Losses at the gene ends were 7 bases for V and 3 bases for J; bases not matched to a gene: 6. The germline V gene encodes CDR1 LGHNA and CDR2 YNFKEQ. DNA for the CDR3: TGTGCCAGCACCCCGGGGACTAGCGGGGACTACGAGCAGTACTTC. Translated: CASTPGTSGDYEQYF.

CDR3 coding DNA: TGTGCCAGCAGTTGGAGGGAAACCTACAATGAGCAGTTCTTC. Protein: CASSWRETYNEQFF. The chain combines TRBV27 with TRBJ2-1; possibly TRBD2 for D (6 bases). The CDR3 totals 14 residues. V was shortened by 4 bases and J by 2 bases, with 9 bases between the two germline ends. CDR1 and CDR2 (germline): MNHEY, SMNVEV (reference sequence).

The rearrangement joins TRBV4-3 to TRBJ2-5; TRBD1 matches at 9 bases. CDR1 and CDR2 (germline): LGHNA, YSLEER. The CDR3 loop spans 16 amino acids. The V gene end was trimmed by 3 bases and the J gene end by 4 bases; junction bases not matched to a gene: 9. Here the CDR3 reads CASSQGPTGGGETQYF. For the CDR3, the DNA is TGCGCCAGCAGCCAGGGTCCTACAGGGGGCGGAGAGACCCAGTACTTC.

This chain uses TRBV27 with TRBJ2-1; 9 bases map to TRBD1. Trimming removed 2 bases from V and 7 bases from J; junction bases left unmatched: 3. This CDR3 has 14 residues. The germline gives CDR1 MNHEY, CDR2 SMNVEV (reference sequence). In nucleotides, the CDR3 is TGTGCCAGCAGTTTAGGGGACAGGGAAAATGAGCAGTTCTTC. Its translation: CASSLGDRENEQFF.

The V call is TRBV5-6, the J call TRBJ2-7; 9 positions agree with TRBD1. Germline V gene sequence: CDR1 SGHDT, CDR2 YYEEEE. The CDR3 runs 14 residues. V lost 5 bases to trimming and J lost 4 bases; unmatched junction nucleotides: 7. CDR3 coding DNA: TGTGCCAGCAGGGCTCAGACAGGGGGGTACGAGCAGTACTTC. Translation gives CASRAQTGGYEQYF.

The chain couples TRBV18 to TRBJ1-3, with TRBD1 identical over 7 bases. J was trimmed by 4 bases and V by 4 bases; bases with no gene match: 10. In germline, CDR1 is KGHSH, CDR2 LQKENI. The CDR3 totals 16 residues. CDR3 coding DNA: TGTGCCAGCTCACACGGGGACAGCGGAGGAGGAAACACCATATATTTT. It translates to CASSHGDSGGGNTIYF. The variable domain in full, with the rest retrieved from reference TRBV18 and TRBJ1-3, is NAGVMQNPRHLVRRRGQEARLRCSPMKGHSHVYWYRQLPEEGLKFMVYLQKENIIDESGMPKERFSAEFPKEGPSILRIQQVVRGDSAAYFCASSHGDSGGGNTIYFGEGSWLTVV.

CDR3 region: CASQPGPQETQYF. Here the CDR3 DNA reads TGCGCCAGCCAACCTGGCCCCCAAGAGACCCAGTACTTC. The chain is built from TRBV10-1 and TRBJ2-5, with D unclear. Germline CDR1 WNHNN, CDR2 SYGVQD (reference sequence). The CDR3 sequence is 13 residues long. V lost 8 bases and J 1 base, leaving 11 bases between the germline ends.